The 32 T cell receptor beta chains listed next were all sequenced from one sample in a study of blood T cells in healthy people across ages (dated by TCRdb to 2014 to 2015). Libraries were prepared through 5' RACE. The sample was run on an Illumina HiSeq 2500. A second PCR of about 6 to 11 cycles was run with a J-beta primer mix and a sample-barcoded 5' primer. The public reads were quality trimmed at Q25 with fastp and then assembled into clones with MiXCR by TCRdb, keeping productive beta chains. Rows are combined by CDR3 protein, so each entry shows the most common genes and DNA. This sample gives 1.5 million to 2 million distinct CDR3 sequences in total; approximately 30% of them show up just once. Of the sample, over 7% falls within the top ten clones. Input material: blood. The receptors were sampled from a woman aged 30 to 39 in good health.

The table lists this clonotype with many counts. The chain carries TRBV5-1 and TRBJ2-7; 8 nucleotides match TRBD1. Per germline, CDR1 SGHRS and CDR2 YFSETQ. CDR3 length: 14 amino acids. The V and J ends lost 2 bases and 4 bases, in that order; junction bases with no gene match: 5. The DNA for the CDR3 is TGCGCCAGCAGCTTAAGGACAGGGATGTACGAGCAGTACTTC. It is translated as CASSLRTGMYEQYF.

The chain combines TRBV12-3 or TRBV12-4 with TRBJ2-1; tentatively, D is TRBD2 (6 bases). V lost 10 bases, J lost 6 bases, and 13 bases lay in between. There are 12 residues in the CDR3. The CDR3 DNA is TGTGCCATCCCGACTAGTATCAATGAGCAGTTCTTC. It is translated as CAIPTSINEQFF.

This clonotype was counted at least ten times. The chain couples TRBV20-1 to TRBJ2-7; 9 bases align to TRBD1. This CDR3 has 14 amino acids. CDR1 is DFQATT, CDR2 SNEGSKA, per germline (reference sequence). With 2 bases clipped from V and 5 bases from J, the junction kept 7 bases outside the gene matches. DNA for the CDR3: TGCAGTGCTAGACCCTCTACAGGGGGCCACGAGCAGTACTTC. Its protein product is CSARPSTGGHEQYF.

The chain combines TRBV27 with TRBJ2-7; 11 nucleotides align to TRBD1. Losses at the gene ends were 4 bases for V and 6 bases for J; bases not matched to a gene: 5. The CDR3 runs to 14 residues. Germline V gene lookup returns CDR1 MNHEY and CDR2 SMNVEV (reference sequence). CDR3 DNA sequence: TGTGCCAGCAGTTACAGGACAGGGGGCCGCGAGCAGTACTTC. The encoded protein is CASSYRTGGREQYF.

The genes are TRBV7-2 and TRBJ2-2; no reliable D call. The CDR3 covers 14 residues. Germline V CDR1 and CDR2: SGHTA, FQGNSA. V shed 3 bases and J shed 3 bases, with 8 bases lying between them. For the CDR3, the DNA is TGTGCCAGCAGCTTCTCGAAGGACACCGGGGAGCTGTTTTTT. Its protein is CASSFSKDTGELFF.

This clonotype showed up many times. This chain uses TRBV4-1 with TRBJ2-1, with unresolved D. The CDR3 is 16 residues long. Per germline, CDR1 MGHRA and CDR2 YSYEKL. The V and J ends lost 4 bases and 2 bases respectively, with 15 bases between them. The CDR3 spells CASSPAPSKTYNEQFF. For the CDR3, the DNA is TGCGCCAGCAGCCCGGCCCCCTCGAAGACCTACAATGAGCAGTTCTTC.

This clonotype was observed a handful of times. The chain carries TRBV2 and TRBJ2-2, with 7 bases lining up with TRBD1. The CDR3 covers 15 residues. The V gene's germline CDR1 is SNHLY and CDR2 FYNNEI. Trimming cost V 7 bases and J 0 bases; bases outside gene matches: 5. For the CDR3, the DNA is TGTGCCAGCACTCTCGGACAGGCGAACACCGGGGAGCTGTTTTTT. Translated: CASTLGQANTGELFF.

This clonotype appeared a few times. V gene TRBV5-1 combines with J gene TRBJ2-1, with TRBD2 matching 11 bases. V gave up 3 bases and J gave up 8 bases; unmatched junction bases: 10. Germline assignment: CDR1 SGHRS and CDR2 YFSETQ. The CDR3 extends over 16 amino acids. CDR3 residues: CASSSTTSGASDEQFF. The CDR3 DNA is TGCGCCAGCAGCTCAACGACTAGCGGGGCTAGCGATGAGCAGTTCTTC.

The CDR3 sequence: CASSYSTGLGNEQFF. CDR3 nucleotides: TGTGCCAGCAGTTACTCGACGGGACTAGGTAATGAGCAGTTCTTC. J is TRBJ2-1 and V is TRBV6-5; 8 nucleotides line up with TRBD2. Trimming removed 0 bases from V and 7 bases from J; junction bases left unmatched: 5. The CDR3 is made up of 15 amino acids. In germline, CDR1 is MNHEY, CDR2 SVGAGI.

This sequence joins TRBV29-1 and TRBJ1-2; D not certain. V dropped 4 bases and J dropped 2 bases, with 8 bases sitting between them. The germline V gene encodes CDR1 SQVTM and CDR2 ANQGSEA. This CDR3 is 12 amino acids long. The CDR3 nucleotides are TGCAGCGTTGGGGGATTCAACTATGGCTACACCTTC. Amino acid sequence: CSVGGFNYGYTF.

This clonotype was counted at least ten times. This chain joins TRBV29-1 and TRBJ2-4, with 8 positions matching TRBD2. This CDR3 has 14 residues. V dropped 7 bases and J dropped 8; count of bases not matched to a gene: 13. Germline V gene sequence: CDR1 SQVTM, CDR2 ANQGSEA. The CDR3 region is CSARMPGLVDIQYF. CDR3 in DNA: TGCAGCGCCCGGATGCCGGGACTAGTCGACATTCAGTACTTC. Filled out from reference TRBV29-1 and TRBJ2-4, the complete variable domain reads SAVISQKPSRDICQRGTSLTIQCQVDSQVTMMFWYRQQPGQSLTLIATANQGSEATYESGFVIDKFPISRPNLTFSTLTVSNMSPEDSSIYLCSARMPGLVDIQYFGAGTRLSVL.

This clonotype was counted ten times or more. This chain joins TRBV29-1 and TRBJ2-7; D is unclear. In germline, CDR1 is SQVTM, CDR2 ANQGSEA. Trimming shortened V by 8 bases and J by 2 bases, and 10 bases separated the two germline ends. This CDR3 contains 11 residues. The CDR3 DNA sequence: TGCAGCACGTGGCCGACCTACGAGCAGTACTTC. It translates to CSTWPTYEQYF.

This clonotype occurred a few times. This chain links TRBV29-1 with TRBJ1-2; a possible D gene is TRBD1 (5 bases). The V end lost 3 bases, the J end lost 8 bases, and 13 bases lay between the germline ends. Germline V gives CDR1 SQVTM, CDR2 ANQGSEA. The CDR3 sequence is 12 residues long. CDR3 sequence (DNA): TGCAGCGTTGATCGGACAACCCGGGGCTACACCTTC. Translating it yields CSVDRTTRGYTF. The full variable domain, its missing parts supplied by reference TRBV29-1 and TRBJ1-2, is SAVISQKPSRDICQRGTSLTIQCQVDSQVTMMFWYRQQPGQSLTLIATANQGSEATYESGFVIDKFPISRPNLTFSTLTVSNMSPEDSSIYLCSVDRTTRGYTFGSGTRLTVV.

The chain uses TRBV4-1 and TRBJ1-1; tentatively, D is TRBD1 (6 bases). Germline loops: CDR1 MGHRA, CDR2 YSYEKL. V gave up 3 bases and J gave up 8 bases, with 10 bases separating them. The CDR3 has 12 residues. CDR3 region: CASSQGTTEAFF. The CDR3 nucleotides read TGCGCCAGCAGCCAGGGGACAACCGAAGCTTTCTTT.

This clonotype was found a few times. This chain connects TRBV5-1 to TRBJ1-5; D is undetermined. Germline loops: CDR1 SGHRS, CDR2 YFSETQ. There are 15 residues in the CDR3. The V end was cut by 0 bases, the J end by 3 bases, with 10 bases between. CDR3 coding DNA: TGCGCCAGCAGCTTGGTACCAGGACCCAATCAGCCCCAGCATTTT. This encodes CASSLVPGPNQPQHF.

This clonotype has more than one count but fewer than ten. The chain carries TRBV29-1 and TRBJ2-4; D perhaps matches TRBD2 (5 bases). Per the germline V gene, CDR1 is SQVTM and CDR2 is ANQGSEA. V was shortened by 0 bases and J by 13 bases, with 13 bases between the two germline ends. CDR3 length: 12 amino acids. The CDR3 nucleotides read TGCAGCGTTGAAGAGGTGGGCTGGGAGCAGTACTTC. This sequence encodes CSVEEVGWEQYF. Combining the CDR3 with reference TRBV29-1 and TRBJ2-4 gives the whole variable domain SAVISQKPSRDICQRGTSLTIQCQVDSQVTMMFWYRQQPGQSLTLIATANQGSEATYESGFVIDKFPISRPNLTFSTLTVSNMSPEDSSIYLCSVEEVGWEQYFGAGTRLSVL.

The genes are TRBV12-3 or TRBV12-4 and TRBJ1-5, with TRBD1 matching over 7 bases. The V segment lost 1 base and the J segment 3 bases; nucleotides outside the gene matches: 3. This CDR3 comprises 15 residues. CDR3: CASSLEGGTNQPQHF. CDR3 nucleotide sequence: TGTGCCAGCAGTTTAGAAGGGGGCACCAATCAGCCCCAGCATTTT.

This clonotype was counted at least ten times. The chain links TRBV10-2 to TRBJ2-7; 7 bases fit TRBD1. CDR1 and CDR2 (germline): WSHSY, SAAADI. Trimming removed 6 bases from V and 7 bases from J; junction bases left unmatched: 12. The CDR3 runs to 14 residues. CDR3: CASRPGQLNYEQYF. The CDR3 nucleotides are TGCGCCAGCAGGCCGGGACAGCTTAATTATGAGCAGTACTTC.

This clonotype appeared once. At one end, the junction sequence differs from germline, possibly due to a read error. The chain uses TRBV5-5 and TRBJ2-2; the match to TRBD1 covers 8 bases. The CDR3 is 13 amino acids. The germline CDR1 and CDR2 sequences are SGHKS and YYEKEE (reference sequence). CDR3 sequence: CASSSRGRGELFF. The DNA of the CDR3 is TGTGCCAGTAGCTCCAGGGGGCGCGGGGAGCTGTTTTTT.

Many counts were recorded for this clonotype. The J gene is TRBJ2-5, the V gene TRBV2, with TRBD2 as a possible D gene (5 bases). CDR1 and CDR2 (germline): SNHLY, FYNNEI. Trimming removed 4 bases at V and 5 bases at J, with 23 bases between. The length of the CDR3 is 17 residues. Here the CDR3 DNA reads TGTGCCAGCAGTGCGAGGGAGCGGACCTACCTAAGGGAGACCCAGTACTTC. Encoded protein: CASSARERTYLRETQYF.

In this sample, this clonotype turned up many times. The chain couples TRBV20-1 to TRBJ2-1, with a possible D match to TRBD2 (6 bases). With 7 bases removed from V and 5 bases from J, the gap between germline ends came to 15 bases. The CDR3 length is 13 residues. The V gene's germline CDR1 is DFQATT and CDR2 SNEGSKA (reference sequence). The CDR3 protein is CSVLSGLHNEQFF. In nucleotides, the CDR3 is TGCAGTGTTCTCTCGGGACTTCACAATGAGCAGTTCTTC.

This clonotype turned up a few times. The chain recombines TRBV5-5 with TRBJ2-5; the match to TRBD1 covers 7 bases. The V and J ends lost 4 bases and 2 bases, in that order; junction bases with no gene match: 8. The CDR3 is 15 residues long. Germline CDR1 reads SGHKS; CDR2 reads YYEKEE (reference sequence). CDR3 DNA sequence: TGTGCCAGCAGCAGGGGACAGTACCAACAAGAGACCCAGTACTTC. This codes for CASSRGQYQQETQYF.

This clonotype has just a few counts. V usage is TRBV6-1 and J usage is TRBJ1-2, with TRBD1 matching over 10 bases. Germline V gene sequence: CDR1 MNHNS, CDR2 SASEGT. V was pared by 6 bases and J by 4 bases, with 14 bases of the junction left unmatched. The length of the CDR3 is 17 residues. The CDR3 nucleotides are TGTGCCAGCAGATCCCGGGACAGGGGCGTCATGGCCTATGGCTACACCTTC. This encodes CASRSRDRGVMAYGYTF.

CDR3 protein: CSAGTRGDEQYF. Here the CDR3 DNA reads TGCAGTGCGGGGACTCGCGGTGACGAGCAGTACTTC. The chain combines TRBV20-1 with TRBJ2-7; tentatively, D is TRBD2 (6 bases). V was shortened by 6 bases and J by 5 bases, with 14 bases between the two germline ends. The CDR3 has 12 amino acids. Germline lookup yields CDR1 DFQATT and CDR2 SNEGSKA (reference sequence).

This clonotype was detected many times. The chain carries TRBV7-9 and TRBJ2-1; no definite D call. The germline V and J ends were trimmed by 1 base and 7 bases, with 8 bases remaining between them. The CDR3 sequence is 13 residues long. Germline CDR1 and CDR2: SEHNR and FQNEAQ (reference sequence). The CDR3 nucleotides are TGTGCCAGCAGCTTAGATTTGGGAAATGAGCAGTTCTTC. This sequence encodes CASSLDLGNEQFF.

The V call is TRBV6-6, the J call TRBJ2-3; 9 bases map to TRBD2. Germline assignment: CDR1 MNHNY and CDR2 SVGAGI (reference sequence). The CDR3 has 13 amino acids. In DNA, the CDR3 is TGTGCTATCAGCGGGGGGCAATTAGATACGCAGTATTTT. This gives the protein CAISGGQLDTQYF.

This clonotype was recorded many times. This chain links TRBV4-1 with TRBJ2-7, with D tentatively TRBD1 (6 bases). The V end lost 0 bases, the J end lost 5 bases, and 17 bases lay between the germline ends. The CDR3 is made up of 16 amino acids. The germline V gene has CDR1 MGHRA and CDR2 YSYEKL. The CDR3 nucleotides read TGCGCCAGCAGCCAAGATGAAAACAGGGACCCTAACGAGCAGTACTTC. This gives the protein CASSQDENRDPNEQYF.

This chain connects TRBV9 to TRBJ2-3, with a weak D call TRBD2 (6 bases). This CDR3 is 14 amino acids long. Germline V CDR1 and CDR2: SGDLS, YYNGEE. V shed 0 bases and J shed 3 bases, with 8 bases lying between them. CDR3 coding DNA: TGTGCCAGCAGCGTAGCTCTAGCGACAGATACGCAGTATTTT. This translates into CASSVALATDTQYF.

This clonotype was counted between two and nine times. The chain employs TRBV12-3 or TRBV12-4 and TRBJ2-3; 7 nucleotides align to TRBD2. After removal of 6 bases from V and 1 base from J, the junction contained 10 bases not matched to a gene. CDR3 length: 16 amino acids. The DNA for the CDR3 is TGTGCCAGCAGGAGAAAGGGAGGGTGGGGCACAGATACGCAGTATTTT. The encoded protein is CASRRKGGWGTDTQYF.

Written as DNA, the CDR3 is TGTGCCACCAGTGATCTTCCAGGGGGTACCTACAATGAGCAGTTCTTC. The encoded protein is CATSDLPGGTYNEQFF. J is TRBJ2-1 and V is TRBV24-1; 7 nucleotides align to TRBD1. Germline values: CDR1 KGHDR, CDR2 SFDVKD. After removal of 3 bases from V and 2 bases from J, the junction contained 6 bases not matched to a gene. The CDR3 has 16 amino acids.

The genes are TRBV20-1 and TRBJ2-7; D might be TRBD2 (6 bases). Deletions cut 2 bases from V and 6 bases from J, with 17 bases between. Germline V gene data show CDR1 as DFQATT and CDR2 as SNEGSKA (reference sequence). This CDR3 contains 14 residues. CDR3 sequence reads: CSARYGRIYSEQYF. The CDR3 bases are TGCAGTGCTAGATACGGGAGAATATACTCCGAGCAGTACTTC.

Note on this clonotype: This may be a read error: a much more frequent sequence differs by one nucleotide. The CDR3 nucleotides are TGCGCCAGCAGGAAAGGACAGCCCTTGGGGGGTGAGCAGTTCTTC. It is translated as CASRKGQPLGGEQFF. The chain uses TRBV5-1 and TRBJ2-1; D possibly uses TRBD1 or TRBD2 (6 bases each). The germline CDR1 and CDR2 sequences are SGHRS and YFSETQ. The CDR3 extends over 15 amino acids. Trimming pared 5 bases from V and 9 bases from J, leaving 21 bases between. The full variable domain, with the rest looked up from reference TRBV5-1 and TRBJ2-1, is KAGVTQTPRYLIKTRGQQVTLSCSPISGHRSVSWYQQTPGQGLQFLFEYFSETQRNKGNFPGRFSGRQFSNSRSEMNVSTLELGDSALYLCASRKGQPLGGEQFFGPGTRLTVL.